Below, one T cell receptor (beta chain) is given with its context. Its antigen is unidentified. These data come from a study of T cells in Graves' hyperthyroidism and ophthalmopathy. Researchers amplified the TCR beta CDR3 regions from RNA transcripts. An initial round of RT-PCR targeting the TCR CDR3 relied on the HTBI primer set. One entry per CDR3 protein, called by TCRdb with MiXCR from the multiplex PCR reads. The profile shows hundreds of thousands of distinct CDR3 sequences, 15% of them singletons. Clinical Activity Scores of at least 3, NOSPECS grades of at least 4 and durations under 3 months characterized ophthalmopathy patients. Exclusion followed for patients with uncontrolled infection, other autoimmune disease, pregnancy or lactation. Diagnoses used clinical symptoms, serum thyroxine and TRAb, thyroid ultrasound and orbital computed tomography. This CDR3 comprises 13 residues. Germline V gene sequence: CDR1 DFQATT, CDR2 SNEGSKA (reference sequence). The V and J ends lost 0 bases and 4 bases respectively, with 6 bases between them.

Study results and caveats: Stable hyperthyroidism was told apart from ophthalmopathy by a model built on 13 V-J features.

Sequencing was carried out using blood. The chain is built from TRBV20-1 and TRBJ2-2, with a possible D match to TRBD2 (5 bases). The clonotype comes from a woman in her sixties with Graves' ophthalmopathy. Here the CDR3 reads CSAREGSTGELFF. The DNA of the CDR3 is TGCAGTGCTAGAGAGGGGAGCACCGGGGAGCTGTTTTTT.